The clone carrying this T cell receptor (beta chain) was found many times. What it binds is not known. These data belong to a study of neurological immune-mediated disorders. Findings and caveats of the study: Private repertoires in all groups were suggested, as expanded clones shared no CDR3 amino acid sequences across subjects.

Germline V gene data show CDR1 as SGHDN and CDR2 as FVKESK. The CDR3 has 19 amino acids. Between the trimmed V and J ends, which lost 0 bases and 7 bases, there was a span of 27 bases. Use was made of approximately 1 million CD4+ or CD8+ T cells in sorted libraries. The cDNA came from 5'RACE, which used 10-nucleotide random UMIs. TCRdb analysed the 5' RACE reads with MiXCR anew, one entry per CDR3 protein. The table includes roughly 22,000 distinct CDR3 sequences, around 6.2% detected once. The rearrangement joins TRBV14 to TRBJ2-5, with D perhaps TRBD2 (6 bases). The sequencing input was CD8+ T cells from blood. The origin of this receptor is a man aged 18 to 29 in good health. CDR3 protein: CASSQDPHLSGLPAGTQYF. As DNA, the CDR3 is TGTGCCAGCAGCCAAGATCCCCACCTTTCGGGACTCCCGGCAGGGACCCAGTACTTC.